The T cell receptor (beta chain) described here comes from a study of OX40 agonist ivuxolimab in advanced cancers. Generated by immunoSEQ multiplex PCR, the TCRdb table keeps only in-frame clones and is missing some. This table holds about 52,000 clones, around nine tenths found once. After removal of 6 bases from V and 6 bases from J, the junction contained 8 bases not matched to a gene. Germline CDR1 and CDR2: SEHNR and FQNEAQ (reference sequence). The CDR3 has 14 residues. The chain recombines TRBV7-9 with TRBJ1-2; 9 nucleotides align to TRBD1. This TCR came from an adult with an advanced solid tumor such as melanoma, head and neck, liver or kidney cancer. The specimen comprised CD4+ or CD8+ T cells sorted from blood, sampled in a trial of the OX40 agonist ivuxolimab. The CDR3 coding sequence is TGTGCCAGCAGGCAAGGGACAGGGTATCATGGCTACACCTTC. It codes for CASRQGTGYHGYTF.